These 30 T cell receptor beta chains were sequenced from one sample in a study of a mutant IDH1 vaccine in newly diagnosed glioma (dated by TCRdb to the early 2020s). Library creation used the immunoSEQ multiplex PCR assay. The immuneACCESS repertoire file appears here via TCRdb, limited to in-frame rearrangements. These files lack a portion of the clones; in checked studies, under half of the deficit traces to unresolved V genes, and the cause of the others is not known. The sample table shows almost 25,000 clones, and roughly 80% are seen once. Jointly, the top ten make up 3% to 4% of the sample. Read against the paper, the sample's time point label means: week 47, end of study. Each vaccine dose, consisting of 300 ug of a 20-mer mutant IDH1 peptide in Montanide, was administered subcutaneously with topical imiquimod. Their antigens are not known. This sample comprised PBMCs, obtained from a glioma patient whose treatment included an IDH1 peptide vaccine. The source is a man aged 40-55 years with glioma. Some clones in this sample may be carry-over from other donors' samples.

V is TRBV2 and J is TRBJ2-3; D is perhaps TRBD2 (6 bases). Germline assignment: CDR1 SNHLY and CDR2 FYNNEI. The CDR3 spans 15 residues. Trimming shortened V by 7 bases and J by 3 bases, and 17 bases separated the two germline ends. CDR3 region: CASMPGRSPTDTQYF. The CDR3 region has the DNA TGTGCCAGCATGCCAGGGAGGTCCCCTACAGATACGCAGTATTTT.

This chain connects TRBV9 to TRBJ2-5; TRBD1 agrees at 7 bases. V shed 0 bases, J shed 2 bases, and the junction held 1 base outside the gene matches. Germline CDR1 is SGDLS and CDR2 is YYNGEE. The CDR3 has 14 amino acids. This CDR3 reads CASSVGQGQETQYF. The DNA for the CDR3 is TGTGCCAGCAGCGTAGGACAGGGTCAAGAGACCCAGTACTTC. Full variable domain (missing parts from reference TRBV9 and TRBJ2-5): DSGVTQTPKHLITATGQRVTLRCSPRSGDLSVYWYQQSLDQGLQFLIQYYNGEERAKGNILERFSAQQFPDLHSELNLSSLELGDSALYFCASSVGQGQETQYFGPGTRLLVL.

The V gene is TRBV19, the J gene TRBJ1-1, with TRBD1 matching over 10 bases. The length of the CDR3 is 12 residues. The germline gives CDR1 LNHDA, CDR2 SQIVND (reference sequence). Trimming removed 10 bases from V and 4 bases from J; junction bases left unmatched: 3. CDR3 DNA sequence: TGTGCCACCGGACAGGGGGTCACTGAAGCTTTCTTT. This translates into CATGQGVTEAFF. Full variable domain (rest looked up from reference TRBV19 and TRBJ1-1): DGGITQSPKYLFRKEGQNVTLSCEQNLNHDAMYWYRQDPGQGLRLIYYSQIVNDFQKGDIAEGYSVSREKKESFPLTVTSAQKNPTAFYLCATGQGVTEAFFGQGTRLTVV.

The J gene is TRBJ1-6, the V gene TRBV5-1; no definite D call. V was trimmed by 4 bases and J by 10 bases, leaving 18 bases between them. The CDR3 covers 15 residues. Germline V lookup: CDR1 SGHRS, CDR2 YFSETQ. The CDR3 spells CASSQDGRRESPLHF. CDR3 nucleotide sequence: TGCGCCAGCAGCCAGGATGGACGGCGCGAGTCACCCCTCCACTTT.

V usage is TRBV7-9 and J usage is TRBJ2-2; 7 bases are a match to TRBD1. The germline V gene has CDR1 SEHNR and CDR2 FQNEAQ (reference sequence). Germline trimming cut 1 base from V and 3 bases from J; bases unmatched to any gene: 5. The CDR3 has 16 residues. The CDR3 region has the DNA TGTGCCAGCAGCTTAGAACAGGGGATCGACACCGGGGAGCTGTTTTTT. Translating it yields CASSLEQGIDTGELFF.

V usage is TRBV5-1 and J usage is TRBJ1-2; 8 nucleotides match TRBD1. This CDR3 region has 16 residues. V gave up 0 bases and J gave up 4 bases; unmatched junction bases: 8. The germline V gene encodes CDR1 SGHRS and CDR2 YFSETQ. The CDR3 spells CASSLAVAGQVYGYTF. CDR3 bases: TGCGCCAGCAGCTTGGCCGTTGCGGGACAGGTCTATGGCTACACCTTC. The complete variable domain, with remaining parts taken from reference TRBV5-1 and TRBJ1-2, reads KAGVTQTPRYLIKTRGQQVTLSCSPISGHRSVSWYQQTPGQGLQFLFEYFSETQRNKGNFPGRFSGRQFSNSRSEMNVSTLELGDSALYLCASSLAVAGQVYGYTFGSGTRLTVV.

The rearrangement joins TRBV5-4 to TRBJ2-7; weak D call: TRBD2 (6 bases). V was trimmed by 4 bases and J by 4 bases, leaving 24 bases between them. The CDR3 consists of 17 residues. Per germline, CDR1 SGHNT and CDR2 YYREEE (reference sequence). The CDR3 DNA reads TGTGCCAGCAGCCGGGGCAAGTTGGGGGGTTCACGTTACGAGCAGTACTTC. Its protein product is CASSRGKLGGSRYEQYF.

CDR3 protein: CASTGFGDSNQPQHF. CDR3 coding DNA: TGTGCCAGCACAGGTTTCGGGGATAGCAATCAGCCCCAGCATTTT. This rearrangement joins TRBV7-2 to TRBJ1-5; D unresolved. The CDR3 extends over 15 amino acids. Germline CDR1 SGHTA, CDR2 FQGNSA. V shed 7 bases and J shed 0 bases, with 13 bases lying between them.

The genes are TRBV27 and TRBJ2-7; 7 bases agree with TRBD1. Germline V gives CDR1 MNHEY, CDR2 SMNVEV (reference sequence). The CDR3 length is 15 residues. The V gene end was trimmed by 5 bases and the J gene end by 2 bases; junction bases not matched to a gene: 9. As DNA, the CDR3 is TGTGCCAGCAGTGCATGGGACAGAAATACCTACGAGCAGTACTTC. It encodes CASSAWDRNTYEQYF.

The rearrangement uses TRBV2 and TRBJ2-1; D may be TRBD1 (6 bases). The germline V and J ends were trimmed by 6 bases and 4 bases, with 7 bases remaining between them. The CDR3 consists of 12 residues. In germline, CDR1 is SNHLY, CDR2 FYNNEI. The CDR3 coding sequence is TGTGCCAGCAGGAGGGGGTACAATGAGCAGTTCTTC. Translation gives CASRRGYNEQFF.

This clone was found once. The chain joins TRBV20-1 to TRBJ1-2; D is undetermined. The V and J ends lost 3 bases and 5 bases respectively, with 7 bases between them. Germline-derived CDR1 and CDR2 are DFQATT and SNEGSKA (reference sequence). The CDR3 contains 11 residues. CDR3 loop: CSASQLYGYTF. As DNA, the CDR3 is TGCAGTGCTAGTCAACTTTATGGCTACACCTTC.

V and J are TRBV4-2 and TRBJ1-2; 7 positions agree with TRBD1. Germline CDR1 and CDR2: LGHNA and YNFKEQ. The CDR3 is 14 residues long. The V segment lost 0 bases and the J segment 8 bases; nucleotides outside the gene matches: 6. The CDR3 bases are TGTGCCAGCAGCCAAGATCCCGGGACAGAAGGCTACACCTTC. Its protein is CASSQDPGTEGYTF.

The chain is built from TRBV5-1 and TRBJ1-6; D may be TRBD1 (6 bases). V shed 2 bases and J shed 10 bases, with 10 bases lying between them. Germline V gives CDR1 SGHRS, CDR2 YFSETQ. This CDR3 has 13 residues. In DNA form, the CDR3 reads TGCGCCAGCAGCTTCTCAGGGGCCTCACCCCTCCACTTT. Translated, it gives CASSFSGASPLHF.

The chain recombines TRBV11-2 with TRBJ1-1, with no clear D. Germline assignment: CDR1 SGHAT and CDR2 FQNNGV. Trimming cost V 5 bases and J 0 bases, with 22 bases left between them. The CDR3 is 18 amino acids. This CDR3 reads CASSPRAGRDPMNTEAFF. DNA for the CDR3: TGTGCCAGCAGCCCCAGAGCCGGACGCGACCCAATGAACACTGAAGCTTTCTTT.

V gene TRBV19 combines with J gene TRBJ2-7, with no clear D. The V end was cut by 5 bases, the J end by 7 bases, with 15 bases between. Germline V lookup: CDR1 LNHDA, CDR2 SQIVND (reference sequence). This CDR3 is built from 13 residues. CDR3 in DNA: TGTGCCAGTAGTCAACAAATCGTGGGGGAGCAGTACTTC. This encodes CASSQQIVGEQYF.

This rearrangement joins TRBV5-1 to TRBJ1-1; 8 nucleotides line up with TRBD1. CDR1 is SGHRS and CDR2 is YFSETQ in the germline V gene. V dropped 6 bases and J dropped 5; count of bases not matched to a gene: 9. CDR3 length: 14 residues. CDR3 residues: CASNPSGGLTEAFF. In DNA form, the CDR3 reads TGCGCCAGCAACCCTTCAGGGGGCTTGACTGAAGCTTTCTTT.

V and J are TRBV7-2 and TRBJ2-5, with 10 nucleotides matching TRBD1. The CDR3 sequence is 16 residues long. Germline-derived CDR1 and CDR2 are SGHTA and FQGNSA. V was clipped by 5 bases and J by 7 bases; unmatched bases: 13. This chain's CDR3 is CASSVGGQGLLGTQYF. The CDR3 nucleotides read TGTGCCAGCAGCGTAGGGGGACAGGGGTTGTTAGGGACCCAGTACTTC.

The chain is built from TRBV11-2 and TRBJ2-5; D is unclear. Germline CDR1 SGHAT, CDR2 FQNNGV. Trimming cost V 5 bases and J 5 bases, with 21 bases left between them. The CDR3 has 16 residues. CDR3 nucleotides: TGTGCCAGCAGCCAAGCCTGGGCCTACCAGGAGGAGACCCAGTACTTC. It encodes CASSQAWAYQEETQYF.

The chain employs TRBV5-8 and TRBJ2-5; tentatively, D is TRBD1 (6 bases). The V gene lost 3 bases and the J gene lost 3 bases, with 12 bases spanning the gap. The CDR3 covers 14 residues. CDR1 is SGHTS, CDR2 YDEGEE, per germline. The CDR3 loop reads CASSSFDRKETQYF. The CDR3 DNA reads TGTGCCAGCAGCTCTTTCGACAGGAAAGAGACCCAGTACTTC. Together with reference TRBV5-8 and TRBJ2-5, the CDR3 gives the full variable domain: EAGVTQSPTHLIKTRGQQATLRCSPISGHTSVYWYQQALGLGLQFLLWYDEGEERNRGNFPPRFSGRQFPNYSSELNVNALELEDSALYLCASSSFDRKETQYFGPGTRLLVL.

In DNA form, the CDR3 reads TGCAGTGTCAAACAGGGCTACGAGCAGTACTTC. Translation gives CSVKQGYEQYF. The gene calls are TRBV20-1 and TRBJ2-7, with D possibly TRBD1 on 6 matching bases. V lost 7 bases and J lost 3, with 10 bases in between. This CDR3 spans 11 amino acids. CDR1 is DFQATT, CDR2 SNEGSKA, per germline (reference sequence).

This clone was seen only once. J is TRBJ2-3 and V is TRBV5-1; 8 bases match TRBD2. With V trimmed by 3 bases and J by 4 bases, 7 bases remained unmatched. This CDR3 spans 15 amino acids. Looked up from germline, CDR1 is SGHRS and CDR2 is YFSETQ. This chain's CDR3 is CASSSEAGVSDTQYF. In DNA, the CDR3 is TGCGCCAGCAGCTCGGAAGCGGGGGTATCAGATACGCAGTATTTT.

The chain employs TRBV18 and TRBJ2-5; D gene unclear. The CDR3 contains 13 residues. Trimming removed 0 bases from V and 0 bases from J, with 2 bases in between. Germline CDR1 KGHSH, CDR2 LQKENI. CDR3 sequence reads: CASSPPDQETQYF. The CDR3 region has the DNA TGTGCCAGCTCACCACCTGACCAAGAGACCCAGTACTTC.

The V call is TRBV15, the J call TRBJ1-2; TRBD1 aligns across 9 bases. The CDR3 extends over 14 amino acids. The germline gives CDR1 LNHNV, CDR2 YYDKDF (reference sequence). The V segment lost 6 bases and the J segment 0 bases; nucleotides outside the gene matches: 2. CDR3 loop: CATRQGAANYGYTF. The CDR3 DNA follows: TGTGCCACCAGACAGGGGGCAGCTAACTATGGCTACACCTTC.

The CDR3 bases are TGTGCCAGCACTAAGGGGGGACAGCAACTACCCCTCCACTTT. This translates into CASTKGGQQLPLHF. V is TRBV6-7 and J is TRBJ1-6; 7 bases align to TRBD1. TRBV6-7 is reported as an ORF; its role is uncertain. The CDR3 extends over 14 amino acids. V shed 7 bases and J 12 bases; nucleotides not matched to a gene: 12.

J is TRBJ1-3 and V is TRBV12-5; possibly TRBD1 for D (5 bases). V was shortened by 5 bases and J by 0 bases, with 29 bases between the two germline ends. This CDR3 has 21 residues. Germline assignment: CDR1 LGHNT and CDR2 FRNRAP. The CDR3, as DNA: TGTGCTAGTGGTCCGGACACGAAACTACGGGAGTTTACCAGCTCTGGAAACACCATATATTTT. Amino acid sequence: CASGPDTKLREFTSSGNTIYF.

This clone was detected a few times. The chain links TRBV7-9 to TRBJ2-7; 11 positions match TRBD1. The V gene's germline CDR1 is SEHNR and CDR2 FQNEAQ (reference sequence). Trimming took 5 bases from V and 4 from J; bases not matched to a gene: 4. This CDR3 has 14 amino acids. Written as DNA, the CDR3 is TGTGCCAGCAGCACGGACAGGGGGCGGTACGAGCAGTACTTC. Amino acids: CASSTDRGRYEQYF.

The CDR3 region has the DNA TGTGCCAGCACCTTGGGACAGTTTAGCAATCAGCCCCAGCATTTT. It translates to CASTLGQFSNQPQHF. The chain joins TRBV6-1 to TRBJ1-5; 7 nucleotides align to TRBD1. The CDR3 contains 15 residues. CDR1 is MNHNS, CDR2 SASEGT, per germline. V shed 7 bases and J 0 bases; nucleotides not matched to a gene: 6.

The chain employs TRBV15 and TRBJ1-5; TRBD1 aligns across 8 bases. Germline assignment: CDR1 LNHNV and CDR2 YYDKDF (reference sequence). This CDR3 is 16 amino acids long. Trimming cost V 0 bases and J 4 bases; bases outside gene matches: 5. CDR3 region: CATSRDGQGINQPQHF. CDR3 DNA sequence: TGTGCCACCAGCAGAGATGGACAGGGAATTAATCAGCCCCAGCATTTT.

The chain has TRBV5-1 and TRBJ2-4; unclear D gene. CDR1 and CDR2 from the germline V gene are SGHRS and YFSETQ. The CDR3 extends over 14 amino acids. V was cut by 0 bases and J by 7 bases, with 11 bases left in between. This CDR3 reads CASSLAPGYNIQYF. For the CDR3, the DNA is TGCGCCAGCAGCTTGGCTCCCGGGTATAACATTCAGTACTTC.

The chain employs TRBV6-1 and TRBJ2-1; D is perhaps TRBD2 (6 bases). Germline V gene sequence: CDR1 MNHNS, CDR2 SASEGT. The CDR3 sequence is 14 residues long. Trimming took off 9 bases at V and 6 bases at J, with 18 bases between the two ends. This chain's CDR3 is CASLDRRGLNEQFF. CDR3 in DNA: TGTGCCAGTTTAGACCGGCGGGGCCTCAATGAGCAGTTCTTC.